Below, one T cell receptor beta chain is given with its context. The antigen is not known. This specimen comes from a study of cytotoxic CD8 clonotypes in ibrutinib-treated CLL. Study-wide background: The patients comprised some twelve relapsed/refractory and over 14 treatment-naive cases, some 18 IGHV unmutated. Results showed around 25 partial and 2 complete responses; following median 68 months, roughly 14 remained remitted, roughly 12 advanced. An average of about 260,000 productive templates and 94,082 productive rearrangements was obtained per sample. Study results and caveats: The study found clonality rose at ibrutinib response, then fell toward baseline at progression.

Germline CDR1 and CDR2: SGDLS and YYNGEE. The CDR3 extends over 15 amino acids. Losses at the gene ends were 4 bases for V and 6 bases for J; bases not matched to a gene: 10. Profiling relied on immunoSEQ multiplex PCR, and the TCRdb table lists in-frame clones only, not all of them. The data contain 150,000 or so clones, 70% to 90% of them singletons. This material consisted of PBMCs, taken at disease progression, from a patient treated with ibrutinib. The chain recombines TRBV9 with TRBJ2-1; 7 nucleotides agree with TRBD2. This sequence was found in a human donor with chronic lymphocytic leukemia. CDR3 sequence: CASSPGAGDINEQFF. DNA for the CDR3: TGTGCCAGCAGCCCCGGTGCGGGAGATATCAATGAGCAGTTCTTC. Full variable domain (missing parts from reference TRBV9 and TRBJ2-1): DSGVTQTPKHLITATGQRVTLRCSPRSGDLSVYWYQQSLDQGLQFLIQYYNGEERAKGNILERFSAQQFPDLHSELNLSSLELGDSALYFCASSPGAGDINEQFFGPGTRLTVL.